These T cell receptor beta chains were read from a single sample in a study of cytomegalovirus exposure and HLA in healthy donors. The table came from immunoSEQ multiplex PCR; TCRdb's copy has only in-frame clones and leaves some out. Its table records 50,000 to 75,000 clones. Input material: PBMCs. Receptor source: a woman in her late teens or twenties in good health and CMV-seronegative. Each CDR3 is given without its conserved first and last residue.

V	J	CDR3
TRBV9	TRBJ1-6	ASSGQGGSYNSPLH
TRBV11-2	TRBJ2-7	ASSLAGVYEQY
TRBV27	TRBJ2-7	ASSSTGGGYEQY
TRBV18	TRBJ1-1	ASSPTSGTEAF
TRBV5-4	-	ASSYSSGAYEQY
TRBV7-8	TRBJ2-7	ASSLWQGKNFEQY
TRBV28	TRBJ2-7	ASQGVAYEQY
TRBV9	TRBJ2-3	ASSLDTYTDTQY
TRBV4-1	TRBJ1-4	ASSQPYRGSNEKLF
TRBV6-1	TRBJ1-6	ASTGLRQNNSPLH
TRBV29-1	TRBJ1-1	SVAGGDTEAF
TRBV5-6	TRBJ1-2	ASSLFSGAAFRGT
TRBV5-4	TRBJ1-4	ASSLGARPGDEKLF
TRBV4-1	TRBJ2-3	ASSQDPGSFDTQY
TRBV9	TRBJ2-1	ASSVELAVSNEQF
TRBV6-5	TRBJ1-1	ASSYQVLAATEAF
TRBV28	TRBJ2-1	ASRGQILGEQF
TRBV18	TRBJ1-5	ASSPPGASNQPQH
TRBV5-6	TRBJ2-7	ASSSQGFSYEQY
TRBV7-9	TRBJ2-1	ASSREGGREQF
TRBV4-2	TRBJ2-7	ASSQGELAEQY
TRBV6-1	TRBJ1-4	ASSEAYGGSEKLF
TRBV2	TRBJ1-5	ASSDRTGSQPQH
TRBV30	TRBJ2-3	ACGQSTDTQY
TRBV28	TRBJ2-7	ASGTLAATYEQY
TRBV6-1	TRBJ1-1	ASSLKGDTEAF
TRBV11-3	TRBJ1-1	ASSEYRDTEAF
TRBV5-4	TRBJ2-1	ASSLLGQEWIEQF
TRBV15	TRBJ1-2	ATSRDLGGNYGYT
TRBV6-5	TRBJ2-7	ASSAESGTVYEQY
TRBV20-1	TRBJ1-2	SASTAGYT
TRBV27	TRBJ2-7	ASSPSPGTGSGGEQY
TRBV29-1	TRBJ2-5	SVNRDTQETQY
TRBV30	TRBJ1-1	AGSQGMAMNTEAF
TRBV28	TRBJ2-5	ASSLKLAGAGETQY
TRBV29-1	TRBJ1-4	SVQARGNNEKLF
TRBV7-9	TRBJ1-2	ASSTQFQGDYGYT
TRBV9	TRBJ2-1	ASSVLGQDNEQF